Presented here are 28 T cell receptor beta chains from one specimen sequenced in a study of CD8 T cells in ankylosing spondylitis. No cognate antigen is known for these TCRs. TCRdb reprocessed the 5' RACE reads via MiXCR and lists one record per CDR3 protein. The sample carries approximately 550,000 distinct CDR3 sequences, 9.5% to 15% recorded once. Study-wide results and limits: A motif in TCR beta, a set of about 8 highly homologous variants, appeared characteristic of ankylosing spondylitis blood.

The specimen was blood, either unsorted or a sorted T cell fraction (not recorded which). Receptors were obtained from a male donor with ankylosing spondylitis.

The V call is TRBV29-1, the J call TRBJ2-7; 7 nucleotides agree with TRBD1. The CDR3 is 12 residues long. Trimming took 6 bases from V and 7 from J; bases not matched to a gene: 9. Germline CDR1 reads SQVTM; CDR2 reads ANQGSEA. DNA for the CDR3: TGCAGCGTCTACTCGACAGGGTGGGAGCAGTACGTC. This translates into CSVYSTGWEQYV.

This clonotype was seen only a few times. The J gene is TRBJ2-1, the V gene TRBV3-1; D unresolved. V was clipped by 5 bases and J by 3 bases, with 14 bases between them. The CDR3 runs to 15 residues. Germline V gene data show CDR1 as LGHDT and CDR2 as YNNKEL (reference sequence). The CDR3 nucleotides read TGTGCCAGCAGCTTGAGTTGGGGTCTCTACAATGAGCAGTTCTTC. Its translation: CASSLSWGLYNEQFF.

This clonotype was found a few times. This chain connects TRBV20-1 to TRBJ2-5; TRBD2 might be the D (6 bases). The CDR3 spans 13 residues. V was pared by 6 bases and J by 2 bases, with 13 bases between. From germline, CDR1 is DFQATT and CDR2 SNEGSKA (reference sequence). CDR3 bases: TGCAGTGCCTCCATGGCGGGACAAGAGACCCAGTACTTC. Translating it yields CSASMAGQETQYF.

Only a few counts were recorded for this clonotype. The chain uses TRBV10-3 and TRBJ2-1; D gene uncertain. The germline V gene encodes CDR1 ENHRY and CDR2 SYGVKD. The CDR3 contains 12 residues. With 3 bases removed from V and 10 bases from J, the gap between germline ends came to 10 bases. The CDR3 DNA sequence: TGTGCCATCAGTGACCAACCCTGGGAGCAGTTCTTC. Translation gives CAISDQPWEQFF.

In this sample, this clonotype turned up a few times. The chain is built from TRBV2 and TRBJ2-1; D remains ambiguous. Germline V gene sequence: CDR1 SNHLY, CDR2 FYNNEI. This CDR3 spans 11 amino acids. Trimming cost V 2 bases and J 8 bases, with 4 bases left between them. CDR3 in amino acids: CASSEWDEQFF. The CDR3 nucleotides read TGTGCCAGCAGTGAATGGGATGAGCAGTTCTTC.

This chain connects TRBV29-1 to TRBJ2-7; TRBD2 aligns across 7 bases. The CDR3 spans 13 residues. The V gene end was trimmed by 4 bases and the J gene end by 3 bases; junction bases not matched to a gene: 6. Looked up from germline, CDR1 is SQVTM and CDR2 is ANQGSEA. The CDR3 loop reads CSVVETGGYEQYF. In nucleotides, the CDR3 is TGCAGCGTTGTCGAGACGGGAGGCTACGAGCAGTACTTC.

This clonotype was counted only a few times. The J gene is TRBJ1-2, the V gene TRBV24-1; 9 nucleotides align to TRBD1. The V and J ends lost 4 bases and 3 bases, in that order; junction bases with no gene match: 5. Germline CDR1 is KGHDR and CDR2 is SFDVKD. The CDR3 has 15 residues. CDR3 in DNA: TGTGCCACCAGTGACGGGACAGGGAGAGACTATGGCTACACCTTC. It specifies CATSDGTGRDYGYTF.

This clonotype was picked up a small number of times. This chain uses TRBV24-1 with TRBJ2-5, with D tentatively TRBD1 or TRBD2 (6 bases each). From germline, CDR1 is KGHDR and CDR2 SFDVKD. Trimming removed 4 bases at V and 4 bases at J, with 15 bases between. The CDR3 length is 15 residues. This CDR3 reads CATSDPGAPTETQYF. The CDR3 DNA is TGTGCCACCAGTGACCCGGGGGCGCCCACAGAGACCCAGTACTTC.

V is TRBV18 and J is TRBJ2-1; 7 nucleotides match TRBD1. Germline V gene data show CDR1 as KGHSH and CDR2 as LQKENI. J lost 0 bases, V lost 6 bases, and 5 bases had no gene match. The CDR3 extends over 15 amino acids. The CDR3 DNA sequence: TGTGCCAGCTCCCCGGGACAGCCCTCCTACAATGAGCAGTTCTTC. It specifies CASSPGQPSYNEQFF.

This clonotype turned up a few times. This chain connects TRBV20-1 to TRBJ1-3; D is possibly TRBD1 (5 bases). Germline CDR1 DFQATT, CDR2 SNEGSKA (reference sequence). The CDR3 length is 14 residues. V shed 6 bases and J shed 4 bases, with 16 bases lying between them. CDR3 amino acids: CSAMGGGSGNTIYF. The CDR3 DNA reads TGCAGTGCCATGGGGGGGGGATCGGGAAACACCATATATTTT.

This chain joins TRBV12-3 or TRBV12-4 and TRBJ1-3; D might be TRBD1 (6 bases). The CDR3 spans 15 residues. With 8 bases removed from V and 0 bases from J, the gap between germline ends came to 14 bases. The CDR3 is CASGTFVASGNTIYF. The CDR3 DNA follows: TGTGCCAGCGGGACATTCGTTGCCTCTGGAAACACCATATATTTT.

This clonotype came up many times. The rearrangement joins TRBV2 to TRBJ2-1; D is unclear. The germline V and J ends were trimmed by 2 bases and 10 bases, with 6 bases remaining between them. Germline V gene data show CDR1 as SNHLY and CDR2 as FYNNEI. This CDR3 is built from 11 residues. The CDR3 is CASSEYSEQFF. In nucleotides, the CDR3 is TGTGCCAGCAGTGAATACAGCGAGCAGTTCTTC.

This clonotype has more than one count but fewer than ten. V is TRBV5-1 and J is TRBJ2-1; TRBD2 matches 8 bases. The J segment lost 0 bases and the V segment lost 7 bases, leaving 6 bases of the junction unmatched. CDR1 and CDR2 (germline): SGHRS, YFSETQ. CDR3 length: 15 residues. Here the CDR3 reads CASQITSGSYNEQFF. Here the CDR3 DNA reads TGCGCCAGCCAAATAACTAGCGGCTCCTACAATGAGCAGTTCTTC.

The rearrangement links TRBV25-1 to TRBJ2-3, with D tentatively TRBD2 (6 bases). The germline gives CDR1 MGHDK, CDR2 SYGVNS. V lost 1 base and J 4 bases, leaving 12 bases between the germline ends. The CDR3 loop spans 15 amino acids. DNA for the CDR3: TGTGCCAGCAGTGAATGGAGGGGAGTTGCAGATACGCAGTATTTT. It translates to CASSEWRGVADTQYF. The full variable domain, completed using reference TRBV25-1 and TRBJ2-3, is EADIYQTPRYLVIGTGKKITLECSQTMGHDKMYWYQQDPGMELHLIHYSYGVNSTEKGDLSSESTVSRIRTEHFPLTLESARPSHTSQYLCASSEWRGVADTQYFGPGTRLTVL.

DNA of the CDR3: TGCGCCAGCAGCTTGGTCGGAGTCTATAATTCACCCCTCCACTTT. Its protein product is CASSLVGVYNSPLHF. The chain couples TRBV5-1 to TRBJ1-6; D gene unclear. Deletions cut 0 bases from V and 3 bases from J, with 7 bases between. Germline assignment: CDR1 SGHRS and CDR2 YFSETQ. This CDR3 has 15 residues.

This clonotype has more than one count but fewer than ten. This chain links TRBV25-1 with TRBJ2-2; tentatively, D is TRBD2 (5 bases). Trimming shortened V by 6 bases and J by 2 bases, and 19 bases separated the two germline ends. The germline CDR1 and CDR2 sequences are MGHDK and SYGVNS. The CDR3 has 17 residues. CDR3 nucleotide sequence: TGTGCCAGCAGCCCGGGATACCTTTCGATAAACACCGGGGAGCTGTTTTTT. Translated, it gives CASSPGYLSINTGELFF.

The rearrangement uses TRBV2 and TRBJ1-2; D unresolved. Looked up from germline, CDR1 is SNHLY and CDR2 is FYNNEI. The CDR3 sequence is 13 residues long. V was trimmed by 2 bases and J by 4 bases, leaving 8 bases between them. This CDR3 reads CASSELGPYGYTF. CDR3 coding DNA: TGTGCCAGCAGTGAATTGGGCCCCTATGGCTACACCTTC.

In its sample, this clonotype was seen a few times. This rearrangement joins TRBV10-1 to TRBJ2-1, with TRBD1 matching over 10 bases. V shed 4 bases, J shed 2 bases, and the junction held 5 bases outside the gene matches. Germline CDR1 WNHNN, CDR2 SYGVQD (reference sequence). The CDR3 loop spans 16 amino acids. For the CDR3, the DNA is TGCGCCAGCAGTGGGGGACAGGGGTTAACCTACAATGAGCAGTTCTTC. It translates to CASSGGQGLTYNEQFF.

This clonotype was seen a handful of times. The V gene is TRBV20-1, the J gene TRBJ2-5; perhaps TRBD2 as D (6 bases). Trimming left V 3 bases short and J 2 bases short, with 10 bases between. Germline CDR1 reads DFQATT; CDR2 reads SNEGSKA (reference sequence). The CDR3 is 13 amino acids. The CDR3 region is CSASQAGQETQYF. The CDR3 DNA is TGCAGTGCTAGCCAAGCGGGTCAAGAGACCCAGTACTTC.

The chain has TRBV20-1 and TRBJ1-1; 9 positions match TRBD1. Germline CDR1 reads DFQATT; CDR2 reads SNEGSKA (reference sequence). Germline trimming cut 8 bases from V and 4 bases from J; bases unmatched to any gene: 17. The CDR3 contains 16 residues. In DNA, the CDR3 is TGCAGTAATAGGCGCGGGACAGGGATCGGGGCCACTGAAGCTTTCTTT. Amino acid sequence: CSNRRGTGIGATEAFF.

This clonotype occurred a few times. The chain has TRBV20-1 and TRBJ2-1; weak D call: TRBD2 (5 bases). Trimming left V 5 bases short and J 8 bases short, with 19 bases between. Per the germline V gene, CDR1 is DFQATT and CDR2 is SNEGSKA (reference sequence). The CDR3 has 14 residues. CDR3 sequence reads: CSAPQGGFGDEQFF. CDR3 coding DNA: TGCAGTGCTCCACAAGGCGGGTTTGGCGATGAGCAGTTCTTC.

This rearrangement joins TRBV2 to TRBJ1-5; D is unresolved. The V gene lost 1 base and the J gene lost 3 bases, with 4 bases spanning the gap. Germline V gives CDR1 SNHLY, CDR2 FYNNEI. The CDR3 covers 13 residues. The CDR3 is CASSEVFNQPQHF. The DNA for the CDR3 is TGTGCCAGCAGTGAAGTGTTCAATCAGCCCCAGCATTTT.

This clonotype appeared many times. The chain has TRBV19 and TRBJ1-1; D ambiguous. Germline CDR1 reads LNHDA; CDR2 reads SQIVND (reference sequence). V was trimmed by 7 bases and J by 6 bases, leaving 9 bases between them. The CDR3 contains 11 residues. CDR3 protein: CASNGESEAFF. The CDR3 coding sequence is TGTGCCAGTAACGGAGAGTCTGAAGCTTTCTTT.

This clonotype has just a few counts. The gene calls are TRBV25-1 and TRBJ2-5; D is possibly TRBD2 (5 bases). CDR1 and CDR2 from the germline V gene are MGHDK and SYGVNS. The CDR3 spans 14 residues. V was cut by 4 bases and J by 0 bases, with 9 bases left in between. The CDR3 DNA follows: TGTGCCAGCAGTGGTAGGACTTACCAAGAGACCCAGTACTTC. Amino acids: CASSGRTYQETQYF.

The genes are TRBV12-3 or TRBV12-4 and TRBJ2-5; 14 nucleotides agree with TRBD2. V dropped 11 bases and J dropped 1; count of bases not matched to a gene: 15. The CDR3 sequence is 18 residues long. For the CDR3, the DNA is TGTGCCCTCAGGGCTCGACTAGCGGGAGGGCCTATCCAAGAGACCCAGTACTTC. Translating gives CALRARLAGGPIQETQYF.

In this sample, this clonotype turned up a few times. The chain recombines TRBV5-1 with TRBJ1-1, with unresolved D. The CDR3 spans 14 residues. The ends were cut back, 1 base at V and 6 bases at J, with 13 bases in the middle. Germline loops: CDR1 SGHRS, CDR2 YFSETQ. The CDR3 here is CASSLTGMDPEAFF. The CDR3 DNA reads as TGCGCCAGCAGCTTGACGGGGATGGACCCTGAAGCTTTCTTT.

This clonotype was picked up a small number of times. The V and J genes are TRBV6-5 and TRBJ2-1; D might be TRBD2 (5 bases). CDR1 is MNHEY, CDR2 SVGAGI, per germline. V lost 2 bases, J lost 8 bases, and 13 bases lay in between. This CDR3 is 14 amino acids long. CDR3 residues: CASSYGRATDEQFF. The CDR3 DNA sequence: TGTGCCAGCAGTTACGGGAGAGCTACCGATGAGCAGTTCTTC.

This chain connects TRBV6-1 to TRBJ2-3; tentatively, D is TRBD1 or TRBD2 (5 bases each). Germline V lookup: CDR1 MNHNS, CDR2 SASEGT. There are 16 residues in the CDR3. With 3 bases removed from V and 2 bases from J, the gap between germline ends came to 15 bases. The CDR3 loop is CASSDPGGRHTDTQYF. As DNA, the CDR3 is TGTGCCAGCAGTGACCCTGGGGGTCGTCACACAGATACGCAGTATTTT.